These 23 T cell receptor beta chains originate from one sample sequenced in a study of regulatory T cells in long-lasting Graves disease. Indicated time point: persistent/refractory GD, antithyroid drugs over 5 years with positive TRAb. With RNA extracted from PBMCs as input, the TCR library was made. Building of the TCR beta libraries involved iRepertoire HTBI primers and Arm-PCR of CDR3 regions. TCRdb reprocessed the multiplex PCR reads via MiXCR and lists one record per CDR3 protein. The sample includes about 470,000 distinct CDR3 sequences, less than 25% of them seen just once. The sequences come from peripheral blood mononuclear cells (PBMCs), collected when the disease was refractory, from a patient treated with antithyroid drugs. The source of these receptors is a female donor with Graves disease.

The chain joins TRBV29-1 to TRBJ1-2; the D gene is possibly TRBD1 (6 bases). The CDR3 consists of 14 residues. Trimming cost V 5 bases and J 5 bases, with 18 bases left between them. CDR1 is SQVTM and CDR2 is ANQGSEA in the germline V gene. CDR3: CSVRQAYGLYGYTF. The CDR3 DNA follows: TGCAGCGTTCGACAGGCCTATGGTCTATATGGCTACACCTTC.

The chain employs TRBV5-6 and TRBJ2-7; TRBD2 aligns across 7 bases. The J segment lost 6 bases and the V segment lost 2 bases, leaving 8 bases of the junction unmatched. The CDR3 has 14 residues. CDR1 SGHDT and CDR2 YYEEEE come from the germline V gene. In nucleotides, the CDR3 is TGTGCCAGCAGCTTAGGGAGCGGGGAGTTCGAGCAGTACTTC. Protein sequence: CASSLGSGEFEQYF.

This sequence joins TRBV19 and TRBJ1-2; the D gene is possibly TRBD1 (5 bases). Deletions cut 5 bases from V and 7 bases from J, with 14 bases between. From germline, CDR1 is LNHDA and CDR2 SQIVND (reference sequence). The length of the CDR3 is 13 residues. CDR3 sequence (DNA): TGTGCCAGTAGTTCCTTAGACAGTCCTGGCTACACCTTC. Translating gives CASSSLDSPGYTF.

This clonotype has more than one count but fewer than ten. The chain employs TRBV11-2 and TRBJ2-5; TRBD2 agrees at 15 bases. The V and J ends lost 5 bases and 2 bases, in that order; junction bases with no gene match: 9. This CDR3 is 18 amino acids long. In germline, CDR1 is SGHAT, CDR2 FQNNGV. As DNA, the CDR3 is TGTGCCAGCAGCCGCGGACTAGCGGGAGGGCTGAGGCAAGAGACCCAGTACTTC. It codes for CASSRGLAGGLRQETQYF.

The chain uses TRBV28 and TRBJ1-2; D perhaps matches TRBD1 (5 bases). The length of the CDR3 is 15 residues. V was shortened by 3 bases and J by 8 bases, with 19 bases between the two germline ends. The germline gives CDR1 MDHEN, CDR2 SYDVKM. CDR3 nucleotides: TGTGCCAGCAGTTTCTTAACGGGGGGAGTCGGCGGCTACACCTTC. Residues: CASSFLTGGVGGYTF.

This clonotype came up a few times. A read error may explain this, as a much larger clone is one base away. This chain joins TRBV18 and TRBJ1-5; D is uncertain. Germline CDR1 reads KGHSH; CDR2 reads LQKENI. V lost 8 bases and J lost 2, with 7 bases in between. The CDR3 runs 12 residues. The CDR3 coding sequence is TGTGCCAGCGGCTACGGCAATCAGCCCCAGCATTTT. Amino acid sequence: CASGYGNQPQHF.

This clonotype showed up just a few times. J is TRBJ1-5 and V is TRBV27; D not certain. There are 13 residues in the CDR3. Per the germline V gene, CDR1 is MNHEY and CDR2 is SMNVEV (reference sequence). V lost 8 bases, J lost 7 bases, and 15 bases lay in between. The CDR3 DNA follows: TGTGCCAGCCGAAGGTATTATGGCCAGCCCCAGCATTTT. As protein: CASRRYYGQPQHF.

The chain employs TRBV11-2 and TRBJ1-1, with unresolved D. Germline V gene sequence: CDR1 SGHAT, CDR2 FQNNGV. CDR3 length: 13 amino acids. V was shortened by 3 bases and J by 5 bases, with 10 bases between the two germline ends. DNA of the CDR3: TGTGCCAGCAGCTTTCTGGGTCGGACTGAAGCTTTCTTT. Protein: CASSFLGRTEAFF.

This clonotype was observed a handful of times. This chain links TRBV29-1 with TRBJ1-1; 11 nucleotides line up with TRBD1. The CDR3 runs to 13 residues. Germline V gene sequence: CDR1 SQVTM, CDR2 ANQGSEA. Trimming cost V 5 bases and J 4 bases; bases outside gene matches: 3. CDR3 region: CSVSGTGGTEAFF. As DNA, the CDR3 is TGCAGCGTTTCCGGGACAGGGGGCACTGAAGCTTTCTTT.

Only one count was recorded for this clonotype. The rearrangement joins TRBV12-3 or TRBV12-4 to TRBJ2-3, with D perhaps matching TRBD2 (6 bases). V was clipped by 6 bases and J by 4 bases, with 17 bases between them. The CDR3 runs to 15 residues. The CDR3 bases are TGTGCCAGCAGCTTTGGGAGGAGGGAAGCAGATACGCAGTATTTT. Translating gives CASSFGRREADTQYF.

The J gene is TRBJ1-5, the V gene TRBV4-3; no firm D call. Germline CDR1 and CDR2: LGHNA and YSLEER. Trimming pared 0 bases from V and 4 bases from J, leaving 10 bases between. The CDR3 runs to 15 residues. The CDR3 reads CASSQDIRRNQPQHF. CDR3 DNA: TGCGCCAGCAGCCAAGATATCCGGAGAAATCAGCCCCAGCATTTT.

In its sample, this clonotype was seen many times. This chain joins TRBV20-1 and TRBJ2-4; possible D gene TRBD2, 6 bases. The CDR3 extends over 12 amino acids. Germline V CDR1 and CDR2: DFQATT, SNEGSKA (reference sequence). The V end was cut by 7 bases, the J end by 7 bases, with 14 bases between. The CDR3 DNA is TGCAGTGGACGCGGGGTTGAGAACATTCAGTACTTC. Amino acid sequence: CSGRGVENIQYF.

This clonotype was seen ten or more times. J is TRBJ2-7 and V is TRBV28; 16 bases are a match to TRBD2. V trimming: 6 bases; J trimming: 6 bases; junction bases outside the gene matches: 5. Germline CDR1 MDHEN, CDR2 SYDVKM. The CDR3 sequence is 15 residues long. In DNA form, the CDR3 reads TGTGCCAGCAGCGGGACTAGCGGGAGGGCTCTCGAGCAGTACTTC. Translated, it gives CASSGTSGRALEQYF.

This clonotype was recorded many times. The J gene is TRBJ2-7, the V gene TRBV7-2; D perhaps matches TRBD2 (5 bases). CDR3 size: 14 residues. CDR1 is SGHTA, CDR2 FQGNSA, per germline. V was shortened by 1 base and J by 6 bases, with 13 bases between the two germline ends. CDR3 region: CASSLGEGVSEQYF. CDR3 in DNA: TGTGCCAGCAGCTTAGGAGAGGGTGTGAGCGAGCAGTACTTC.

This clonotype was detected many times. The chain uses TRBV20-1 and TRBJ2-5; D perhaps matches TRBD1 (5 bases). V was pared by 0 bases and J by 5 bases, with 13 bases between. The CDR3 runs to 14 residues. Germline-derived CDR1 and CDR2 are DFQATT and SNEGSKA (reference sequence). For the CDR3, the DNA is TGCAGTGCTAGAGATGCCAGGGTGAGGGAGACCCAGTACTTC. This encodes CSARDARVRETQYF.

This clonotype was seen repeatedly, ten times or more. This chain links TRBV6-5 with TRBJ2-7; 12 positions match TRBD2. The V segment lost 4 bases and the J segment 7 bases; nucleotides outside the gene matches: 8. This CDR3 spans 15 amino acids. The germline gives CDR1 MNHEY, CDR2 SVGAGI. CDR3 nucleotides: TGTGCCAGCAGTTTGGCTAGCGGGAGGGCTCGGGAGCAGTACTTC. As protein: CASSLASGRAREQYF.

At least ten counts were recorded for this clonotype. The chain is built from TRBV7-9 and TRBJ1-2; unclear D gene. Germline-derived CDR1 and CDR2 are SEHNR and FQNEAQ (reference sequence). The CDR3 has 15 residues. V was clipped by 4 bases and J by 5 bases, with 17 bases between them. The DNA for the CDR3 is TGTGCCAGCAGCTCACCGGGCCCCCCGGGGTATGGCTACACCTTC. It codes for CASSSPGPPGYGYTF.

The chain couples TRBV19 to TRBJ2-2; D unresolved. CDR1 LNHDA and CDR2 SQIVND come from the germline V gene (reference sequence). The CDR3 consists of 13 residues. The V and J ends lost 3 bases and 6 bases respectively, with 8 bases between them. The CDR3 DNA reads as TGTGCCAGTAGTATTGACTTGCCCGGGGAGCTGTTTTTT. Protein sequence: CASSIDLPGELFF.

This clonotype was counted between two and nine times. V gene TRBV19 combines with J gene TRBJ2-7; tentative D call: TRBD1 (5 bases). The germline gives CDR1 LNHDA, CDR2 SQIVND (reference sequence). Trimming took off 3 bases at V and 4 bases at J, with 13 bases between the two ends. This CDR3 contains 14 residues. This CDR3 reads CASSIAQGFYEQYF. CDR3 bases: TGTGCCAGTAGTATTGCGCAGGGATTTTACGAGCAGTACTTC. The full variable domain, in which reference TRBV19 and TRBJ2-7 provide the parts outside the CDR3, is DGGITQSPKYLFRKEGQNVTLSCEQNLNHDAMYWYRQDPGQGLRLIYYSQIVNDFQKGDIAEGYSVSREKKESFPLTVTSAQKNPTAFYLCASSIAQGFYEQYFGPGTRLTVT.

About this clonotype: A much larger clone lies a single base off, so this may be a read error. This chain connects TRBV18 to TRBJ2-5, with a weak D call TRBD2 (6 bases). Trimming pared 4 bases from V and 2 bases from J, leaving 11 bases between. This CDR3 has 14 residues. CDR1 is KGHSH, CDR2 LQKENI, per germline. CDR3 nucleotide sequence: TGTGCCAGCTCACAGTCGGGACTTCAAGAGACCCAGTACTTC. It codes for CASSQSGLQETQYF.

This clonotype was counted once. A much larger clone lies a single base off, so this may be a read error. The chain recombines TRBV7-2 with TRBJ1-1, with TRBD1 matching over 9 bases. Germline CDR1 reads SGHTA; CDR2 reads FQGNSA. The CDR3 runs 15 residues. The CDR3 coding sequence is TGTGCCAGCAGCTCGGGACAGGGCATGAACACTGGAGCTTTCTTT. Residues: CASSSGQGMNTGAFF.

This sequence joins TRBV4-1 and TRBJ1-5; D remains ambiguous. The length of the CDR3 is 14 residues. V was cut by 1 base and J by 5 bases, with 9 bases left in between. Per germline, CDR1 MGHRA and CDR2 YSYEKL. CDR3 loop: CASSQGADDQPQHF. CDR3 DNA: TGCGCCAGCAGCCAAGGGGCTGACGATCAGCCCCAGCATTTT.

The chain is built from TRBV18 and TRBJ1-1; 9 nucleotides agree with TRBD1. The V segment lost 2 bases and the J segment 6 bases; nucleotides outside the gene matches: 10. Germline CDR1 reads KGHSH; CDR2 reads LQKENI. This CDR3 comprises 16 residues. CDR3 DNA: TGTGCCAGCTCACCATCATATACAGGGGGCGCTTCTGAAGCTTTCTTT. It encodes CASSPSYTGGASEAFF.